Following are 6 T cell receptor beta chains from one sample sequenced in a study of blood T cell repertoires in COVID-19 (dated by TCRdb to the early 2020s). Library preparation was by the immunoSEQ multiplex PCR assay. TCRdb took over this immuneACCESS table, retaining in-frame rearrangements with V and J assigned. Such tables are incomplete; in checked studies, under half of the missing clones stem from an unresolved V gene, and the remainder is unexplained. For this sample the table gives approximately 270,000 clones, of which 89% were detected only once. The ten largest clones add up to 2% to 2.5% of the sample. The source material was peripheral blood. These receptors all come from a man aged 45-65 years with acute or convalescent COVID-19.

The rearrangement links TRBV27 to TRBJ2-5; TRBD2 is a possible D gene (5 bases). Germline values: CDR1 MNHEY, CDR2 SMNVEV (reference sequence). Trimming cost V 0 bases and J 2 bases, with 7 bases left between them. There are 14 residues in the CDR3. The CDR3 here is CASSLSTSQETQYF. The CDR3 bases are TGTGCCAGCAGTTTATCTACTAGTCAAGAGACCCAGTACTTC.

The chain employs TRBV7-3 and TRBJ2-1; 9 nucleotides align to TRBD2. CDR3 length: 15 amino acids. The V gene end was trimmed by 2 bases and the J gene end by 6 bases; junction bases not matched to a gene: 5. Per germline, CDR1 SGHTA and CDR2 FQGTGA. Written as DNA, the CDR3 is TGTGCCAGCAGCTTATGGAGTAGCGGGGGCAATGAGCAGTTCTTC. Its protein is CASSLWSSGGNEQFF.

Comments on this clone: At one boundary the junction diverges from the germline segment, which might be a read error. Other DNA sequences in the sample encode the same CDR3. The gene calls are TRBV10-2 and TRBJ1-5; D is perhaps TRBD1 (6 bases). The CDR3 is 14 residues long. CDR1 and CDR2 from the germline V gene are WSHSY and SAAADI. The CDR3 nucleotides are TGCGCTAGCAGCTCACAGGGTAGCAATCAGCCCCAGCATTTT. Translating it yields CASSSQGSNQPQHF.

As regards this clone: The same CDR3 arises from other DNA sequences in this sample as well. The chain joins TRBV3-1 (or the pseudogene TRBV3-2) to TRBJ2-7; D gene ambiguous. The V and J ends lost 4 bases and 1 base respectively, with 5 bases between them. The germline V gene encodes CDR1 LGHDT and CDR2 YNNKEL (reference sequence). The CDR3 is 12 amino acids. This CDR3 reads CASSRASYEQYF. DNA for the CDR3: TGTGCCAGCAGCCGGGCATCCTACGAGCAGTACTTC.

The chain couples TRBV7-9 to TRBJ1-4, with D perhaps TRBD1 (5 bases). Trimming left V 4 bases short and J 0 bases short, with 15 bases between. CDR1 is SEHNR, CDR2 FQNEAQ, per germline (reference sequence). The CDR3 has 17 amino acids. The CDR3 nucleotides are TGTGCCAGCAGCTGGCTGGGGGGACTGTCAACTAATGAAAAACTGTTTTTT. It translates to CASSWLGGLSTNEKLFF.

This chain joins TRBV6-6 and TRBJ1-5; D unclear. CDR1 and CDR2 from the germline V gene are MNHNY and SVGAGI (reference sequence). The CDR3 runs to 14 residues. The V gene lost 7 bases and the J gene lost 3 bases, with 13 bases spanning the gap. The CDR3 nucleotides read TGTGCCAGCACTTCCGGCGGATTCAATCAGCCCCAGCATTTT. Translating gives CASTSGGFNQPQHF.